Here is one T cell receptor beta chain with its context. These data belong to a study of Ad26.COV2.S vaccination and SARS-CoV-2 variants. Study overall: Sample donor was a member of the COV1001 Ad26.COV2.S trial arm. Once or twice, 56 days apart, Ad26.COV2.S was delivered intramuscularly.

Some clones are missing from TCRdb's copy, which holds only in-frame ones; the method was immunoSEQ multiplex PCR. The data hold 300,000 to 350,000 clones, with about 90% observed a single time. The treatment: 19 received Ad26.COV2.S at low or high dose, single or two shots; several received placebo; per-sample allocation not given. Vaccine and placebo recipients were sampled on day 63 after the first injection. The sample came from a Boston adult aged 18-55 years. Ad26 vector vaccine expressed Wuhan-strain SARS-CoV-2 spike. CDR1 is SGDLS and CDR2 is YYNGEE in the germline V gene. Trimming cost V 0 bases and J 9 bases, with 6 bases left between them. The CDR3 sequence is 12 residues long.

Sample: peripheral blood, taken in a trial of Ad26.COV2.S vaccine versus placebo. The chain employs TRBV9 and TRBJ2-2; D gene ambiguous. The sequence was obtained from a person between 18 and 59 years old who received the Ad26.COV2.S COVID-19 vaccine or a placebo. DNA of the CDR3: TGTGCCAGCAGCGTAGTGAGCCGGGAGCTGTTTTTT. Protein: CASSVVSRELFF.